This T cell receptor beta chain was retrieved from a study of blood T cell repertoires in COVID-19. Trimming left V 3 bases short and J 4 bases short, with 12 bases between. The germline CDR1 and CDR2 sequences are SEHNR and FQNEAQ (reference sequence). The CDR3 is 14 amino acids. Authors' data handling: Reference gene primer amplification gave nucleated cell count estimates. Profiled with immunoSEQ multiplex PCR; TCRdb holds only in-frame clones, not every one. That table is the source of V, J and clone size, and D and trimming were worked out from the DNA. Among around 250,000 clones listed, roughly 87% were seen once.

The chain recombines TRBV7-9 with TRBJ1-1; possibly TRBD1 for D (5 bases). Source material: peripheral blood. The TCR comes from a woman in her forties who had recovered from COVID-19. The CDR3 here is CASSFQGMSTEAFF. The CDR3 DNA reads TGTGCCAGCAGCTTCCAGGGTATGAGCACTGAAGCTTTCTTT.